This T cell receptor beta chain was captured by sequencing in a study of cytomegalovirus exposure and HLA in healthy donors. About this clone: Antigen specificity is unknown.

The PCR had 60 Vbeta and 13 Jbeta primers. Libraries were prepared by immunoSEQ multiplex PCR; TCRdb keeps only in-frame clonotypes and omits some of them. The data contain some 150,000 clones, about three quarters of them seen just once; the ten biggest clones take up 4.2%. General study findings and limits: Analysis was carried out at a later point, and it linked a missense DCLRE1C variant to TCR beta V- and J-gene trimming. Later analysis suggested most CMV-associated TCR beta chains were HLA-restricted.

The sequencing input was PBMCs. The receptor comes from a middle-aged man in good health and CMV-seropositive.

CDR3 nucleotides: TGCGCCAGCAGCCAAGGACCGGGACAAAGATACAATGAGCAGTTCTTC. Its protein is CASSQGPGQRYNEQFF. J is TRBJ2-1 and V is TRBV4-1; a weak D match, TRBD1 (6 bases). The CDR3 has 16 residues. CDR1 and CDR2 from the germline V gene are MGHRA and YSYEKL. Trimming left V 1 base short and J 4 bases short, with 14 bases between.